One sample yielded the 12 T cell receptor beta chains listed below, sequenced in a study of blood T cell repertoires in COVID-19. Using immunoSEQ multiplex PCR, the repertoire was profiled, and TCRdb retains in-frame clones only, with some absent. Found here are 110,000 to 150,000 clones, around 84% of them singletons; the top ten hold roughly a tenth. Sequenced: peripheral blood. These receptors all come from a man aged 55 to 70 with active or convalescent COVID-19.

The V gene is TRBV9, the J gene TRBJ2-4; maybe TRBD2 (5 bases). V lost 4 bases to trimming and J lost 2 bases, with 7 bases between them. The CDR3 runs to 13 residues. Germline V CDR1 and CDR2: SGDLS, YYNGEE. The CDR3 here is CASSPTTKNIQYF. CDR3 DNA: TGTGCCAGCAGCCCGACTACCAAAAACATTCAGTACTTC.

The chain combines TRBV5-1 with TRBJ1-2, with 7 nucleotides matching TRBD1. The CDR3 runs 14 residues. J was trimmed by 5 bases and V by 4 bases; bases with no gene match: 8. Germline V gene lookup returns CDR1 SGHRS and CDR2 YFSETQ. CDR3 coding DNA: TGCGCCAGCAGCCAAACCGGGACAGATTATGGCTACACCTTC. Protein: CASSQTGTDYGYTF.

This clone showed up just a few times. V and J are TRBV11-3 and TRBJ2-1; 14 nucleotides line up with TRBD2. The CDR3 sequence is 20 residues long. V dropped 1 base and J dropped 8; count of bases not matched to a gene: 16. Germline V gives CDR1 SGHNT, CDR2 YENEEA. The CDR3: CASSLGRRLAGGPVPDEQFF. The CDR3 coding sequence is TGTGCCAGCAGCTTAGGGAGAAGACTAGCGGGAGGGCCGGTGCCGGATGAGCAGTTCTTC.

About this clone itself: The identical CDR3 is also encoded by other nucleotide sequences in the sample. The rearrangement uses TRBV19 and TRBJ1-1; a weak D match, TRBD1 (6 bases). The CDR3 has 14 residues. The V end was cut by 4 bases, the J end by 1 base, with 10 bases between. Germline values: CDR1 LNHDA, CDR2 SQIVND (reference sequence). The chain's CDR3 is CASSKGQANTEAFF. The CDR3 coding sequence is TGTGCCAGTAGTAAGGGACAAGCGAACACTGAAGCTTTCTTT.

J is TRBJ2-1 and V is TRBV10-3; no reliable D call. Germline lookup yields CDR1 ENHRY and CDR2 SYGVKD. The V and J ends lost 5 bases and 7 bases respectively, with 6 bases between them. This CDR3 comprises 11 residues. CDR3 region: CAISFRNEQFF. As DNA, the CDR3 is TGTGCCATCAGTTTTCGGAATGAGCAGTTCTTC.

This sequence joins TRBV9 and TRBJ2-3; the D gene is possibly TRBD2 (6 bases). The CDR3 sequence is 16 residues long. CDR1 and CDR2 from the germline V gene are SGDLS and YYNGEE. With 7 bases removed from V and 3 bases from J, the gap between germline ends came to 21 bases. CDR3 sequence (DNA): TGTGCCAGCTCACCTACGAGGGGAGGTTGGACAGATACGCAGTATTTT. Protein product: CASSPTRGGWTDTQYF.

The chain uses TRBV30 and TRBJ1-1; D remains unclear. Trimming left V 1 base short and J 0 bases short, with 6 bases between. The germline V gene has CDR1 GTSNPN and CDR2 SVGIG (reference sequence). The CDR3 runs to 13 residues. The CDR3 nucleotides read TGTGCCTGGAGTGCTAATATGAACACTGAAGCTTTCTTT. Amino acid sequence: CAWSANMNTEAFF.

The V call is TRBV19, the J call TRBJ2-7; 9 nucleotides match TRBD1. Losses at the gene ends were 5 bases for V and 6 bases for J; bases not matched to a gene: 11. Germline CDR1 LNHDA, CDR2 SQIVND (reference sequence). The CDR3 totals 15 residues. The CDR3: CASSVGEGQGAEQYF. The CDR3 nucleotides read TGTGCCAGTAGTGTTGGTGAGGGACAGGGAGCCGAGCAGTACTTC.

The V call is TRBV19, the J call TRBJ1-2, with D maybe TRBD1 (6 bases). V lost 3 bases and J 7 bases, leaving 9 bases between the germline ends. Germline V gene data show CDR1 as LNHDA and CDR2 as SQIVND (reference sequence). This CDR3 is built from 12 residues. DNA for the CDR3: TGTGCCAGTAGTATGTCAGGGGCTGGCTACACCTTC. This gives the protein CASSMSGAGYTF.

The V gene is TRBV27, the J gene TRBJ2-1; 9 nucleotides match TRBD1. Trimming removed 7 bases from V and 10 bases from J; junction bases left unmatched: 17. Germline V gene data show CDR1 as MNHEY and CDR2 as SMNVEV (reference sequence). This CDR3 has 16 residues. This CDR3 is CASIIDRDRVSWEQFF. CDR3 bases: TGTGCCAGCATTATCGACCGGGACAGGGTGTCCTGGGAGCAGTTCTTC.

The chain couples TRBV11-2 to TRBJ1-3; TRBD1 might be the D (6 bases). The germline V and J ends were trimmed by 5 bases and 3 bases, with 20 bases remaining between them. This CDR3 region has 17 residues. The germline V gene encodes CDR1 SGHAT and CDR2 FQNNGV. Here the CDR3 reads CASSPLTGGGLGNTIYF. The CDR3 DNA is TGTGCCAGCAGCCCACTGACAGGAGGAGGTCTTGGAAACACCATATATTTT.

The chain has TRBV23-1 and TRBJ1-2; 8 bases align to TRBD1. TRBV23-1 is an ORF; its function is uncertain. The junction had 18 bases not matched to a gene; V was cut back by 8 bases and J by 1 base. The CDR3 runs to 18 residues. The CDR3 is CASPIPLEDRAVNYGYTF. CDR3 nucleotides: TGCGCCAGCCCTATTCCCCTAGAGGACAGGGCAGTTAACTATGGCTACACCTTC.